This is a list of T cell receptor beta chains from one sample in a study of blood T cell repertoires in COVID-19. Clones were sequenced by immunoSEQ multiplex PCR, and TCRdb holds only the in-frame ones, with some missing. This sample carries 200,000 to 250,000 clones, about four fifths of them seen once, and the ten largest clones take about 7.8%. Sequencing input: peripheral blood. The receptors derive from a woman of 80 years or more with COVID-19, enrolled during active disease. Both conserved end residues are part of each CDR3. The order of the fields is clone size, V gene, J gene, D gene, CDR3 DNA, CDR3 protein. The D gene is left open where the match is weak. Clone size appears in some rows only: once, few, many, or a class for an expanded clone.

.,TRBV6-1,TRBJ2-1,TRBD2,TGTGCCAGCAGTGTACTCACTAGCGGGGGTTACAATGAGCAGTTCTTC,CASSVLTSGGYNEQFF
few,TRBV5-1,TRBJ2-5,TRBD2,TGCGCCAGCAGCTCTCGGCGGGGGGAGACCCAGTACTTC,CASSSRRGETQYF
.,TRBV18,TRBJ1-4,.,TGTGCCAGCTCAACCGGCGGGCACGAAAAACTGTTTTTT,CASSTGGHEKLFF
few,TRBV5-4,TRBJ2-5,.,TGTGCCAGCAGCTCCGACACGACGAGGACCCAGTACTTC,CASSSDTTRTQYF
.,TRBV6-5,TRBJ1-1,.,TGTGCCAGCAGTTACACACGACAGTTCTACACTGAAGCTTTCTTT,CASSYTRQFYTEAFF
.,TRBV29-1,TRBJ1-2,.,TGCAGCGTCGCTTCGAGAGGCACCAACTATGGCTACACCTTC,CSVASRGTNYGYTF
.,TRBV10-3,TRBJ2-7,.,TGTGCCATCGCTCCGACTCCAGTCTACGAGCAGTACTTC,CAIAPTPVYEQYF
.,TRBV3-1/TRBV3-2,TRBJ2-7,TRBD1,TGTGCCAGCAGCCAAATCGGGGGTACAGGGGGCTACGAGCAGTACTTC,CASSQIGGTGGYEQYF
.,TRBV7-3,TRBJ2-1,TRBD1,TGTGCCAGCAGCATCGCCGGGACAGACTACAATGAGCAGTTCTTC,CASSIAGTDYNEQFF
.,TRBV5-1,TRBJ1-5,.,TGCGCCAGCAGCCCATTGGGGGGATATAGCAATCAGCCCCAGCATTTT,CASSPLGGYSNQPQHF
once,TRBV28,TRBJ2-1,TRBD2,TGTGCCAGCAGCCGCACTAGCGGACTTTACAATGAGCAGTTCTTC,CASSRTSGLYNEQFF
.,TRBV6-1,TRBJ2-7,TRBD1,TGTGCCAGCAGTGAGCAGGGGGCGCGCCCCTACGAGCAGTACTTC,CASSEQGARPYEQYF
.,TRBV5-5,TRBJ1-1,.,TGTGCCAGCAGCTTAAGGGGGACTGAAGCTTTCTTT,CASSLRGTEAFF
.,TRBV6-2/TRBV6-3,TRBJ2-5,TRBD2,TGTGCCAGCAGTTACGTTCCAGCGGGAGTAGGGGAGACCCAGTACTTC,CASSYVPAGVGETQYF
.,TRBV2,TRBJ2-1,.,TGTGCCAGCAGTGAAGATGAGGGACACCCGTACAATGAGCAGTTCTTC,CASSEDEGHPYNEQFF
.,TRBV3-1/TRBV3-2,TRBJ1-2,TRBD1,TGTGCCAGCAGTAACAGGGGTGGCTACACCTTC,CASSNRGGYTF
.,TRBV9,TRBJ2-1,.,TGTGCCAGCAGCGTAACCCTTAGGAGGGGTGGGTCTGGCGACAATGAGCAGTTCTTC,CASSVTLRRGGSGDNEQFF
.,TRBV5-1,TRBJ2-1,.,TGCGCCAGCACCCTCGCCCAGGAATACAATGAGCAGTTCTTC,CASTLAQEYNEQFF
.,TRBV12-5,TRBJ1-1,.,TGTGCTAGTGGTCCCCTTCGGGGAGAGGCTGAAGCTTTCTTT,CASGPLRGEAEAFF
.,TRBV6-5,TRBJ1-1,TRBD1,TGTGCCAGCACACCCGGGACAGGGGCGACTGAAGCTTTCTTT,CASTPGTGATEAFF
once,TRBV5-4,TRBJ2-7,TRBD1,TGTGCCAGCAGCTGGGACAGAGGTGAGCAGTACTTC,CASSWDRGEQYF
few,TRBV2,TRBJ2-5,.,TGTGCCAGCAGTGAGCGGGGTCAGGATGGGGAGACCCAGTACTTC,CASSERGQDGETQYF
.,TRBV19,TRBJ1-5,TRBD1,TGTGCCAGTAGTATCGGGACAGGGGGCGCGCAGCCCCAGCATTTT,CASSIGTGGAQPQHF
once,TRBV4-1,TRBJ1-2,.,TGCGCCAGCAGCCAAGAAATGGGAGGGAGCTACACCTTC,CASSQEMGGSYTF
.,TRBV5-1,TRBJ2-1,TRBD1,TGCGCCAGCAGCTTGGTAGGGGGCGACTACAATGAGCAGTTCTTC,CASSLVGGDYNEQFF
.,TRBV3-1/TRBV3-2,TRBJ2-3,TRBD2,TGTGCCAGCAGCCAAGGCGACCAACTAGCGGGGGCCAGCACAGATACGCAGTATTTT,CASSQGDQLAGASTDTQYF
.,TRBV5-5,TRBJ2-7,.,TGTGCCAGCAGTTCCGGGGTCACCTACGAGCAGTACTTC,CASSSGVTYEQYF
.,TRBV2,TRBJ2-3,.,TGTGCCAGGGGGTCAGGGTTCTCAAGCACAGATACGCAGTATTTT,CARGSGFSSTDTQYF
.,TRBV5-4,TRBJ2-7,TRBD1,TGTGCCAGCAGCTTGGAAAAGGGACAGGGGACTACGCAGTACTTC,CASSLEKGQGTTQYF
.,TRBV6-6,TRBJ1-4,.,TGTGCCAGCAGTTACACGGGGGGCGATGAAAAACTGTTTTTT,CASSYTGGDEKLFF
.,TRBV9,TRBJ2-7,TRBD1,TGTGCCAGCAGCGTGTCCCCGGGACAGGGTAATTACGAGCAGTACTTC,CASSVSPGQGNYEQYF
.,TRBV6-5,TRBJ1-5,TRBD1,TGTGCCAGCATCCAACGACAGGGTGCCGGTCAGCCCCAGCATTTT,CASIQRQGAGQPQHF
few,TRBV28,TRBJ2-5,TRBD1,TGTGCCAGCAGCTCCTTTTACAGTGTCTTACAGGGGGAGACCCAGTACTTC,CASSSFYSVLQGETQYF
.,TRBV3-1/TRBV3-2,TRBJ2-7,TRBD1,TGTGCCAGCAGCCCCCGGGACAGATCCTACGAGCAGTACTTC,CASSPRDRSYEQYF
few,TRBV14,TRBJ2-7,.,TGTGCCAGCAGCCTCCAGCGCTGGAACGAGCAGTACTTC,CASSLQRWNEQYF
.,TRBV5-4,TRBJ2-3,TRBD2,TGTGCCAGCAGCCTGGGGCGGGGGGACACAGATACGCAGTATTTT,CASSLGRGDTDTQYF
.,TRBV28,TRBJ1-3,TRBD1,TGTGCCAGCAGTTTACACGACAGGGTCGGAAACACCATATATTTT,CASSLHDRVGNTIYF
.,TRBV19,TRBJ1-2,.,TGTGCCAGTACCTGGGCGGGGCCAGCTTTCGGTGGCTACACCTTC,CASTWAGPAFGGYTF
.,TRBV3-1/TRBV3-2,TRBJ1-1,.,TGTGCCAGCAGCCAAGTCCTGGGACAACCTGAAGCTTTCTTT,CASSQVLGQPEAFF
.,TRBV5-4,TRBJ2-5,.,TGTGCCAGCAGCTCGGCGGACACTGGCCAAGAGACCCAGTACTTC,CASSSADTGQETQYF
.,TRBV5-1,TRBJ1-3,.,TGCGCCAGCAGCGGAGGGGCTGGGGCCTCTGGAAACACCATATATTTT,CASSGGAGASGNTIYF
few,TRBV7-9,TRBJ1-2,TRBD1,TGTGCCAGCAGCTTAGGGACAGGGCATAGCTACACCTTC,CASSLGTGHSYTF
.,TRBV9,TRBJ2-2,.,TGTGCCAGCAACAGAGAAAACACCGGGGAGCTGTTTTTT,CASNRENTGELFF
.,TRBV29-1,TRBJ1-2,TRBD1,TGCAGCGTCGCGTCGGAGGTCGGGGACAGGTTTAACTATGGCTACACCTTC,CSVASEVGDRFNYGYTF
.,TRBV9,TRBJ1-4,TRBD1,TGTGCCAGCAGCGTAGGGGGACAGCAAAATGAAAAACTGTTTTTT,CASSVGGQQNEKLFF
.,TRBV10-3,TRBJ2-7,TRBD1,TGTGCCATCAGTGGGGACAGGGACGAAAACGAGCAGTACTTC,CAISGDRDENEQYF
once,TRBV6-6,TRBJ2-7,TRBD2,TGTGCCAGCGCAGGGACTAGCGGATCCTACGAGCAGTACTTC,CASAGTSGSYEQYF
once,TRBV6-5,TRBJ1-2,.,TGTGCCAGCAGTTACTTGTCTGAGGTTAACTATGGCTACACCTTC,CASSYLSEVNYGYTF
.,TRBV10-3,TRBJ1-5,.,TGTGCCATCAGCCGGGACTTAAATCAGCCCCAGCATTTT,CAISRDLNQPQHF
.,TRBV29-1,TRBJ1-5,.,TGCAGCGTTGTGGTCGGAGGGACGGGAGGCAATCAGCCCCAGCATTTT,CSVVVGGTGGNQPQHF
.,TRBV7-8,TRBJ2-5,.,TGTGCCAGCAGCAGACGACAGACCGGAGAGACCCAGTACTTC,CASSRRQTGETQYF
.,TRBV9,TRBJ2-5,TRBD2,TGTGCCAGCAGCGTGGGGACTAGCGGGAACCAAGAGACCCAGTACTTC,CASSVGTSGNQETQYF
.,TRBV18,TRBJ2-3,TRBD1,TGTGCCAGCTCACGGGACAGGGGTGCAGATACGCAGTATTTT,CASSRDRGADTQYF
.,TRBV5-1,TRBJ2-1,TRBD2,TGCGCCAGCAGCTTGGGCCGGGGACTAGGGTCCTACAATGAGCAGTTCTTC,CASSLGRGLGSYNEQFF
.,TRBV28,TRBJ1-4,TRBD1,TGTGCCAGCGGCTTTACGGGACAGGGGAATGAAAAACTGTTTTTT,CASGFTGQGNEKLFF
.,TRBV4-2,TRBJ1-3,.,TGTGCCAGCAGCCAAGAATGGAGGGGAAACACCATATATTTT,CASSQEWRGNTIYF
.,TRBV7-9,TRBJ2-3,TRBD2,TGTGCCAGCAGCTTAGGAGTCGGGGCTAGCGGGAGGAGAGGAGATACGCAGTATTTT,CASSLGVGASGRRGDTQYF